These 21 T cell receptor beta chains originate from one sample sequenced in a study of CD8+ T cells in alopecia areata. Reverse transcribed after extraction, RNA yielded cDNA as the sequencing template. Sequencing used immunoSEQ multiplex PCR; TCRdb keeps in-frame clones, though not all of them. The table records about 190,000 clones, about 60% of them present only once. This sample's treatment: oral pan-JAK inhibitor, 5-10 mg twice daily. Material: CD8+ T cells sorted from blood, obtained at week 24, from a patient treated with tofacitinib. The receptor set was obtained from a human donor with alopecia areata.

The chain has TRBV30 and TRBJ2-5; TRBD1 is a possible D gene (6 bases). Per the germline V gene, CDR1 is GTSNPN and CDR2 is SVGIG (reference sequence). The CDR3 is 10 amino acids. The V gene lost 3 bases and the J gene lost 9 bases, with 8 bases spanning the gap. This chain's CDR3 is CAWSSGAQYF. DNA for the CDR3: TGTGCCTGGAGCTCAGGGGCCCAGTACTTC.

This chain connects TRBV9 to TRBJ1-1; D unresolved. Trimming took off 3 bases at V and 11 bases at J, with 8 bases between the two ends. Germline CDR1 reads SGDLS; CDR2 reads YYNGEE. CDR3 length: 10 amino acids. For the CDR3, the DNA is TGTGCCAGCAGCGCTAATAGGGCTTTCTTT. Amino acids: CASSANRAFF.

This clone was observed a handful of times. V usage is TRBV11-3 and J usage is TRBJ1-4; no definite D call. Germline CDR1 and CDR2: SGHNT and YENEEA. CDR3 size: 18 residues. Trimming removed 4 bases at V and 0 bases at J, with 18 bases between. CDR3 in amino acids: CASSSPEEENSTNEKLFF. The CDR3 DNA follows: TGTGCCAGCAGCTCCCCCGAGGAGGAGAACTCAACTAATGAAAAACTGTTTTTT. Using reference TRBV11-3 and TRBJ1-4 for the parts outside the CDR3, the full variable domain is EAGVVQSPRYKIIEKKQPVAFWCNPISGHNTLYWYLQNLGQGPELLIRYENEEAVDDSQLPKDRFSAERLKGVDSTLKIQPAELGDSAVYLCASSSPEEENSTNEKLFFGSGTQLSVL.

Many counts were recorded for this clone. The J gene is TRBJ1-1, the V gene TRBV12-5; 7 nucleotides match TRBD1. Germline V CDR1 and CDR2: LGHNT, FRNRAP. This CDR3 comprises 17 residues. The V segment lost 8 bases and the J segment 6 bases; nucleotides outside the gene matches: 21. The chain's CDR3 is CASWSEQFDRAGAEAFF. CDR3 coding DNA: TGTGCTAGTTGGTCCGAGCAGTTTGACAGGGCGGGCGCTGAAGCTTTCTTT.

CDR3 in amino acids: CASRAGSYNEQFF. The CDR3 DNA reads TGTGCCAGCCGAGCGGGATCCTACAATGAGCAGTTCTTC. The chain is built from TRBV9 and TRBJ2-1; TRBD2 aligns across 7 bases. CDR1 and CDR2 (germline): SGDLS, YYNGEE. J was trimmed by 1 base and V by 7 bases; bases with no gene match: 2. The CDR3 runs 13 residues.

The chain is built from TRBV5-1 and TRBJ2-3; D gene unclear. V was shortened by 4 bases and J by 2 bases, with 11 bases between the two germline ends. In germline, CDR1 is SGHRS, CDR2 YFSETQ. The CDR3 consists of 14 residues. This CDR3 reads CASSHRYATDTQYF. CDR3 nucleotides: TGCGCCAGCAGCCACAGATACGCCACAGATACGCAGTATTTT.

The chain is built from TRBV15 and TRBJ2-7, with 7 bases that match TRBD2. Germline loops: CDR1 LNHNV, CDR2 YYDKDF (reference sequence). Losses at the gene ends were 3 bases for V and 1 base for J; bases not matched to a gene: 3. The CDR3 consists of 14 residues. CDR3 residues: CATSSSAGSYEQYF. CDR3 coding DNA: TGTGCCACCAGCAGCTCAGCGGGGTCCTACGAGCAGTACTTC. The full variable domain, completed using reference TRBV15 and TRBJ2-7, is DAMVIQNPRYQVTQFGKPVTLSCSQTLNHNVMYWYQQKSSQAPKLLFHYYDKDFNNEADTPDNFQSRRPNTSFCFLDIRSPGLGDTAMYLCATSSSAGSYEQYFGPGTRLTVT.

This chain links TRBV9 with TRBJ2-5; D possibly uses TRBD1 or TRBD2 (5 bases each). The CDR3 is 15 residues long. Germline V lookup: CDR1 SGDLS, CDR2 YYNGEE. Trimming shortened V by 0 bases and J by 5 bases, and 14 bases separated the two germline ends. The CDR3 coding sequence is TGTGCCAGCAGCGTAGCTTGGGGGTCCGCCGAGACCCAGTACTTC. It specifies CASSVAWGSAETQYF.

The rearrangement uses TRBV4-2 and TRBJ1-4, with TRBD1 as a possible D gene (5 bases). Deletions cut 2 bases from V and 4 bases from J, with 8 bases between. This CDR3 spans 14 amino acids. Germline CDR1 reads LGHNA; CDR2 reads YNFKEQ. The CDR3 loop reads CASSQQGVNEKLFF. The CDR3 bases are TGTGCCAGCAGCCAACAGGGTGTTAATGAAAAACTGTTTTTT.

This clone was recorded a few times. This chain connects TRBV25-1 to TRBJ2-2; D is undetermined. CDR1 is MGHDK and CDR2 is SYGVNS in the germline V gene. The CDR3 length is 12 residues. With 7 bases removed from V and 6 bases from J, the gap between germline ends came to 9 bases. CDR3 residues: CASIGRPGELFF. The CDR3 DNA is TGTGCCAGCATTGGCAGGCCCGGGGAGCTGTTTTTT.

The rearrangement uses TRBV6-5 and TRBJ2-1, with D maybe TRBD1 (5 bases). Germline values: CDR1 MNHEY, CDR2 SVGAGI. V was clipped by 7 bases and J by 0 bases, with 10 bases between them. The length of the CDR3 is 14 residues. DNA for the CDR3: TGTGCCAGCACCGACAGTAGCTCCTACAATGAGCAGTTCTTC. As protein: CASTDSSSYNEQFF.

The V and J genes are TRBV6-5 and TRBJ2-2; D not certain. V was clipped by 7 bases and J by 0 bases, with 3 bases between them. The CDR3 spans 12 residues. Germline loops: CDR1 MNHEY, CDR2 SVGAGI. The CDR3 nucleotides are TGTGCCAGCACCCCGAACACCGGGGAGCTGTTTTTT. It specifies CASTPNTGELFF.

The chain carries TRBV27 and TRBJ1-1, with D maybe TRBD1 (6 bases). The CDR3 has 15 amino acids. V was cut by 3 bases and J by 0 bases, with 11 bases left in between. CDR1 is MNHEY and CDR2 is SMNVEV in the germline V gene (reference sequence). CDR3 DNA: TGTGCCAGCAGTTTCGGGGGCCCCATGAACACTGAAGCTTTCTTT. Translation gives CASSFGGPMNTEAFF.

The CDR3 loop is CASSLGRGLTDTQYF. CDR3 sequence (DNA): TGTGCCAGCAGTTTAGGTCGGGGACTGACAGATACGCAGTATTTT. This chain uses TRBV27 with TRBJ2-3; a possible D gene is TRBD2 (6 bases). Germline V CDR1 and CDR2: MNHEY, SMNVEV (reference sequence). The V gene lost 2 bases and the J gene lost 3 bases, with 12 bases spanning the gap. The CDR3 has 15 residues.

V and J are TRBV6-5 and TRBJ2-5; D is possibly TRBD1 (6 bases). With 6 bases removed from V and 5 bases from J, the gap between germline ends came to 13 bases. Germline CDR1 reads MNHEY; CDR2 reads SVGAGI. The CDR3 runs to 13 residues. CDR3 in DNA: TGTGCCAGCAGGAGGGGGTTGAAGGAGACCCAGTACTTC. Translating gives CASRRGLKETQYF.

The CDR3 DNA reads as TGTGCCTTGCCGTTGGGACAGGGGATCGAGTACAATGAGCAGTTCTTC. It is translated as CALPLGQGIEYNEQFF. The chain recombines TRBV30 with TRBJ2-1, with 10 positions matching TRBD1. The CDR3 spans 16 residues. Germline CDR1 and CDR2: GTSNPN and SVGIG (reference sequence). V lost 7 bases to trimming and J lost 4 bases; unmatched junction nucleotides: 13.

This clone has more than one count but fewer than ten. The chain employs TRBV4-2 and TRBJ1-2; D is uncertain. The CDR3 is made up of 15 amino acids. The V gene lost 1 base and the J gene lost 2 bases, with 11 bases spanning the gap. From germline, CDR1 is LGHNA and CDR2 YNFKEQ. The CDR3 spells CASSQVGNTNYGYTF. The CDR3 DNA follows: TGTGCCAGCAGCCAAGTAGGGAACACAAACTATGGCTACACCTTC.

The V gene is TRBV7-9, the J gene TRBJ2-3; 9 bases line up with TRBD2. The CDR3 runs 18 residues. The junction had 13 bases not matched to a gene; V was cut back by 5 bases and J by 1 base. Germline-derived CDR1 and CDR2 are SEHNR and FQNEAQ (reference sequence). CDR3 DNA sequence: TGTGCCAGCAGCGGAAAAGGCGAGGTAGCGGGGGGCACAGATACGCAGTATTTT. It translates to CASSGKGEVAGGTDTQYF.

The table lists this clone with a count of one. The chain has TRBV27 and TRBJ1-6, with D unresolved. The CDR3 is 16 amino acids. The V gene lost 0 bases and the J gene lost 5 bases, with 11 bases spanning the gap. Germline V CDR1 and CDR2: MNHEY, SMNVEV (reference sequence). CDR3 coding DNA: TGTGCCAGCAGTTTATCCCCTTCTGGGAATAATTCACCCCTCCACTTT. It translates to CASSLSPSGNNSPLHF.

V gene TRBV9 combines with J gene TRBJ1-2; 8 nucleotides match TRBD1. J was trimmed by 7 bases and V by 3 bases; bases with no gene match: 11. CDR3 size: 15 residues. The germline CDR1 and CDR2 sequences are SGDLS and YYNGEE. For the CDR3, the DNA is TGTGCCAGCAGCGGAACTTCCGACAGGGGCCCTGGCTACACCTTC. It codes for CASSGTSDRGPGYTF.

This rearrangement joins TRBV7-9 to TRBJ2-7; TRBD1 aligns across 12 bases. Per germline, CDR1 SEHNR and CDR2 FQNEAQ (reference sequence). The length of the CDR3 is 15 residues. Trimming took 3 bases from V and 4 from J; bases not matched to a gene: 4. DNA of the CDR3: TGTGCCAGCAGCTTTGGGGACAGGGGGCAGTACGAGCAGTACTTC. It yields the protein CASSFGDRGQYEQYF.